One T cell receptor (beta chain) is described in this entry. The antigen this receptor binds is unknown. Libraries were constructed by the immunoSEQ multiplex PCR assay. The multiplex PCR relied on a mix of 60 forward primers for TCR Vbeta segments and 13 reverse primers for TCR Jbeta segments. Amplification of the CDR3 region of rearranged TCR beta genes was performed with a multiplex PCR assay on genomic DNA. The Illumina HiSeq System was used to sequence the amplified TCR beta libraries as 87-base-pair reads. Per the original workflow: A later analysis tallied 75 million to 95 million unique TCR beta chains across the 700 or so repertoires, and some 10 million of those chains were shared by two or more donors. Raw reads were error-corrected and collapsed into unique sequences by a nearest-neighbor algorithm in which closely related sequences were merged to remove PCR and sequencing errors. CDR3 sequences were aligned to IMGT reference sequences to assign V, D and J gene segments. Each retained sequence needed at least a six-nucleotide match to both a V gene segment and a J gene segment. A rearrangement was called productive if the CDR3 had no stop codons and remained in frame with V and J, and every other rearrangement was called non-productive. CDR3 was defined by IMGT convention, running from the second conserved V-encoded cysteine to the conserved J-encoded phenylalanine. The earlier analysis of roughly 590 of the donors excluded sequences that lacked an unambiguous match to a single V gene segment. An earlier analysis of a few hundred of the donors classified V segments as functional when productive rearrangements were above 56.7% and as segregating when the standard deviation between donors was above 5%. A statistical classification framework was developed to diagnose cytomegalovirus status using the catalog of TCR beta chain sequences. In a later analysis, V and J genes were assigned by comparing TCR nucleotide sequences against IMGT/GENE-DB human TR gene sequences. A later analysis assigned CDR3 sequences and most-parsimonious VDJ recombination scenarios with the TCRdist pipeline. A later analysis defined each TCR beta chain by its CDR3 amino acid sequence plus V-gene family, and excluded reads lacking a unique V-gene family. To address suspected cross-contamination and a sequencing artifact, a later analysis removed 592 highly shared, low-generation-probability nucleotide sequences. A later analysis calculated a clonal expansion index for each public chain from normalized within-repertoire ranks of inferred template counts. In a later analysis, generation probabilities were computed using a VDJ recombination model fitted to out-of-frame rearrangements, and the results were checked against IGoR. A later analysis scored TCR-TCR, TCR-HLA and TCR-CMV co-occurrence with hypergeometric tests, applying a repertoire-size bias correction to TCR pairs. In a later analysis, false discovery rates were estimated by permuting HLA or CMV assignments 20 times. A later analysis grouped co-occurring TCRs with DBSCAN, adding TCRdist sequence similarity when clustering within HLA-allele-positive subsets. Co-occurrence clustering excluded repertoires with fewer than 30,000 or more than 120,000 public chains, plus five with anomalous nucleotide sharing. Held by TCRdb, this immuneACCESS table contains in-frame sequences only and omits some clones. Under half of the omission traces to an unresolved V gene where checked; the cause of the rest is unknown. For V, J and clone size, that table is used; D and trimming come from the DNA. For this sample, the table gives around 75,000 clones. The ten biggest clones cover 1.5% of the sample.

This entry is derived from a study of cytomegalovirus exposure and HLA in healthy donors (TCRdb year 2017). About the full investigation: In an earlier analysis of fewer than 750 of the donors, less than 350 Gb of sequence data and roughly 100 million unique TCR beta sequences from roughly 200 million T cells were reported. Class I and class II HLA loci were covered by the typing at four-digit resolution. Because of strong linkage in the cohort, roughly five DR-DQ haplotypes were treated as single units for association and clustering. A later analysis re-analyzed previously published TCR beta repertoires from roughly 630 donors and added high-resolution HLA genotyping to study TCR occurrence patterns. The study was designed to test whether signatures of past pathogen exposure could be identified by cataloging public T cell receptors. An early release covering about 600 HLA-typed donors comprised approximately 300 gigabases of sequencing data and 85 million to 100 million unique TCR sequences. High-throughput TCR immunosequencing, statistical association of individual TCRs with disease status, and machine learning were combined to predict cytomegalovirus infection status. An earlier analysis of nearly 600 of the donors applied high-throughput TCR beta sequencing to assess whether each TCR beta V gene segment acted as functional or pseudogenic. On average, around 200,000 unique TCR beta nucleotide sequences were sequenced per donor among about 400 genotyped donors of the cohort, with roughly 18% of those sequences being non-productive. Of the roughly 400 genotyped donors, approximately 82% fell in the genetic ancestry cluster associated with self-reported Caucasian donors. Donor age, sex, ethnicity and CMV serostatus were compiled together with the repertoire data. The T cell repertoires of 666 subjects were profiled by immunosequencing and related to cytomegalovirus serostatus. Every discovery cohort repertoire had been produced on one sequencing platform. The number of donors typed differed by locus, with 629-630 for A, B, C, DRB1 and DQB1, roughly 520 for DQA1, about 610 for DPA1, and roughly 450 for DPB1. Genome-wide SNP genotypes for about three fifths of the 666 donors were used in a later genetic analysis, which treated that subset as a discovery cohort. In addition to the first cohort of 666 subjects, a separate validation cohort of 100 to 150 different subjects was used. Rather than drawing on any new phenotypic data, the later analysis identified candidate immune exposures from TCR beta sequences and the way those sequences occurred across donors.

Findings and caveats that apply to the study as a whole: For the cohort, immune exposure information was limited to CMV serostatus. Most CMV-associated TCR beta chains appeared to be HLA-restricted in a later analysis, and the HLA associations seemed to be driven largely by CMV exposure. Compared with equally common non-associated chains, HLA-associated TCR beta chains in a later analysis were more clonally expanded and had lower generation probabilities. Correlated functional status among segregating V segments might reflect linkage disequilibrium, but an unknown experimental factor could not be ruled out. A few of the identified cytomegalovirus-associated TCR beta chains were confirmed in vitro to be specific for cytomegalovirus antigens. The presence/absence analyses assumed that sequencing depth was roughly uniform across donors, and that assumption may not be true. According to a later analysis, TCR association rates differed among HLA loci, with DRB1 alleles showing the most associated TCRs and HLA-C alleles showing the fewest. Because counts were too low, around 17 rarely observed V segments, including chromosome 9 orphons, were left out of the earlier analysis of a few hundred of the donors. A further reported finding was that TCR beta sequences accurately predicted the HLA-A and HLA-B alleles for most subjects in the first cohort. The study listed 164 TCR beta chains as associated with cytomegalovirus. Only TCR beta chains were sequenced in this cohort, and the absence of alpha or paired-chain data limited detectable features. Across donors, most TCR sequences were observed very rarely, whereas some public TCRs were present in many individuals. A later analysis reported that several top co-occurrence clusters appeared linked to parvovirus B19, influenza, CMV and Epstein-Barr virus. An earlier analysis of 587 of the donors showed that most TCR beta V segments appeared in productive rearrangements either about 87% or about 30% of the time, which broadly matched IMGT annotations. A group of highly shared sequence variants was considered likely to be a technical artifact of the sequencing pipeline. The 87-base-pair reads could not distinguish some IMGT-functional V segments, including TRBV6-2 and TRBV6-3, so those segments were excluded. The classifier was reported to diagnose cytomegalovirus status with high specificity and sensitivity in both the original and validation cohorts. Strong co-occurrence of HLA alleles, especially DR and DQ, made assigning TCR associations to individual alleles difficult. A later genetic analysis associated a missense DCLRE1C variant with V-gene and J-gene trimming of TCR beta chains, and an independent cohort replicated the association. HLA typing was unavailable for some donors at each locus, so association tests used only the typed subset. The authors suggested that the approach could potentially be generalized to other disease states and immunological phenotypes. At a false discovery rate of 0.05, a later analysis linked about 17,000 TCR beta sequences to specific HLA alleles. Compared with the roughly 700-donor mean, donors in an Asian-associated ancestry cluster had fewer N-insertions in productive TCRs, according to a later genetic analysis.

Including cysteine and phenylalanine, the CDR3 has 18 amino acids. Of all the DNA, just the CDR3 is kept, 54 bases in frame from base 1. The CDR1 and CDR2 encoded by the germline V gene are MDHEN and SYDVKM. V is shortened by 0 bases, J by 0 bases, and the region joining them spans 15 bases. In total, 600 or so healthy bone marrow donors made up the cohort. At the time of sampling, all cohort members were nominally healthy, though unrecorded immune exposures were likely present. The donor was CMV seronegative and was included in the group of a few hundred seronegative cohort members. Every donor gave a peripheral blood sample, and the peripheral blood mononuclear cells from that sample were used for TCR beta sequencing. The Qiagen DNeasy Blood Extraction Kit was used to extract genomic DNA from the blood cell samples.

The receptor was derived from a woman in her fifties or sixties in good health and CMV-seronegative. Sequencing was carried out using PBMCs. The rearrangement combines TRBV28 with TRBJ1-5; a confident D gene designation cannot be given. The CDR3 region: CASSLWGGRMDSNQPQHF. The DNA sequence is as follows: TGTGCCAGCAGTTTATGGGGCGGGAGAATGGATAGCAATCAGCCCCAGCATTTT.